The next 19 T cell receptor beta chains were all read from a single sample in a study of Ad26.COV2.S vaccination and SARS-CoV-2 variants (dated by TCRdb to about 2021). According to the study, the label for this sample's treatment or condition signals: around 19 received Ad26.COV2.S at low or high dose, single or two shots; about 5 received placebo; per-sample allocation not given. Repertoires of vaccine and placebo recipients were sequenced from samples taken on day 63 after the first injection. The library was obtained by the immunoSEQ multiplex PCR assay. Not all clones reach the TCRdb copy of this immuneACCESS table, which keeps in-frame sequences only. Checked studies attribute under half of the gap to unresolved V genes and leave the rest unexplained. The sample table lists around 340,000 clones, around 89% of them with a count of one. The biggest ten clones account for about 4.6% of the sample.

The sample here was peripheral blood, taken in a trial of Ad26.COV2.S vaccine versus placebo. These receptor sequences come from a person between 18 and 59 years old who received the Ad26.COV2.S COVID-19 vaccine or a placebo.

The rearrangement links TRBV27 to TRBJ2-5; D is unclear. V lost 4 bases to trimming and J lost 1 base, with 7 bases between them. CDR3 length: 13 amino acids. Germline CDR1 and CDR2: MNHEY and SMNVEV (reference sequence). The CDR3 DNA sequence: TGTGCCAGCAGTTATCGGTTCCAAGAGACCCAGTACTTC. This sequence encodes CASSYRFQETQYF.

The chain recombines TRBV4-3 with TRBJ1-4; 11 nucleotides agree with TRBD1. The CDR3 runs 15 residues. Germline V gives CDR1 LGHNA, CDR2 YSLEER. Trimming at V came to 4 bases and at J to 7 bases, leaving 5 bases not matched to a gene. The CDR3 sequence: CASSLSGQGVEKLFF. DNA of the CDR3: TGCGCCAGCAGCCTTTCGGGACAGGGGGTTGAAAAACTGTTTTTT.

The V call is TRBV7-9, the J call TRBJ2-1; 8 bases align to TRBD2. CDR1 SEHNR and CDR2 FQNEAQ come from the germline V gene (reference sequence). CDR3 length equals 15 residues. J gave up 8 bases and V 0 bases, and 6 bases lay outside the gene matches. CDR3 bases: TGTGCCAGCAGCTTAGCTCTAGCGGGCGTCTATGAGCAGTTCTTC. This sequence encodes CASSLALAGVYEQFF.

V gene TRBV12-3 or TRBV12-4 combines with J gene TRBJ1-5; tentatively, D is TRBD1 (6 bases). V gave up 8 bases and J gave up 5 bases, with 13 bases separating them. The CDR3 extends over 13 amino acids. The CDR3 nucleotides read TGTGCCAGCTCCGCCCGACAGGATCAGCCCCAGCATTTT. Translated: CASSARQDQPQHF.

This chain links TRBV3-1 (or the pseudogene TRBV3-2) with TRBJ1-4; 9 bases line up with TRBD1. This CDR3 has 16 residues. Germline lookup yields CDR1 LGHDT and CDR2 YNNKEL (reference sequence). The trim removed 2 bases at V and 8 bases at J, leaving 9 bases unmatched. The CDR3 loop reads CASSQHRTGEEEKLFF. The CDR3 DNA follows: TGTGCCAGCAGCCAACACCGGACAGGGGAAGAAGAAAAACTGTTTTTT.

This chain joins TRBV5-6 and TRBJ2-2; D is ambiguous. Germline assignment: CDR1 SGHDT and CDR2 YYEEEE. The V end was cut by 2 bases, the J end by 3 bases, with 2 bases between. CDR3 size: 12 residues. DNA for the CDR3: TGTGCCAGCAGCTTTGACACCGGGGAGCTGTTTTTT. Translation gives CASSFDTGELFF.

The chain carries TRBV5-1 and TRBJ1-3; the D gene is possibly TRBD1 (6 bases). The V and J ends lost 4 bases and 2 bases respectively, with 10 bases between them. Germline V gene data show CDR1 as SGHRS and CDR2 as YFSETQ. The CDR3 totals 14 residues. The CDR3 reads CASSPQGTGNTIYF. DNA of the CDR3: TGCGCCAGCAGCCCGCAGGGGACTGGAAACACCATATATTTT.

V is TRBV7-9 and J is TRBJ1-1, with TRBD1 as a possible D gene (6 bases). V lost 5 bases to trimming and J lost 1 base, with 17 bases between them. The CDR3 extends over 16 amino acids. Germline CDR1 is SEHNR and CDR2 is FQNEAQ (reference sequence). CDR3 sequence reads: CASSPGRGHSNTEAFF. CDR3 in DNA: TGTGCCAGCAGCCCTGGGCGGGGACATTCGAACACTGAAGCTTTCTTT.

In its sample, this clone was seen once. J is TRBJ2-4 and V is TRBV18; TRBD1 matches at 7 bases. The J segment lost 6 bases and the V segment lost 5 bases, leaving 7 bases of the junction unmatched. This CDR3 comprises 14 residues. Germline values: CDR1 KGHSH, CDR2 LQKENI. This chain's CDR3 is CASSSSDRINIQYF. In nucleotides, the CDR3 is TGTGCCAGCTCATCCTCGGACAGGATAAACATTCAGTACTTC.

The chain employs TRBV10-2 and TRBJ2-5, with a possible D match to TRBD1 (6 bases). Germline CDR1 is WSHSY and CDR2 is SAAADI. This CDR3 has 14 residues. Trimming left V 4 bases short and J 3 bases short, with 12 bases between. The CDR3 region has the DNA TGCGCCAGCAGTGGTATAGCAGGGGAAGAGACCCAGTACTTC. This codes for CASSGIAGEETQYF.

V usage is TRBV7-8 and J usage is TRBJ2-7, with a possible D match to TRBD2 (6 bases). Trimming shortened V by 5 bases and J by 3 bases, and 8 bases separated the two germline ends. Germline V gives CDR1 SGHVS, CDR2 FQNEAQ. This CDR3 is 12 amino acids long. CDR3 amino acids: CASSPGSYEQYF. Here the CDR3 DNA reads TGTGCCAGCAGCCCCGGGAGCTACGAGCAGTACTTC.

The chain couples TRBV5-1 to TRBJ1-1; 8 bases align to TRBD1. The CDR3 spans 15 residues. CDR1 and CDR2 (germline): SGHRS, YFSETQ. The J segment lost 1 base and the V segment lost 4 bases, leaving 6 bases of the junction unmatched. As DNA, the CDR3 is TGCGCCAGCAGCCTGGACAGGGAGGGGAACACTGAAGCTTTCTTT. Translated: CASSLDREGNTEAFF.

This rearrangement joins TRBV4-2 to TRBJ2-7; 8 nucleotides align to TRBD2. After removal of 1 base from V and 3 bases from J, the junction contained 8 bases not matched to a gene. Germline-derived CDR1 and CDR2 are LGHNA and YNFKEQ. CDR3 length equals 16 residues. Here the CDR3 reads CASSQVTSGTDYEQYF. Written as DNA, the CDR3 is TGTGCCAGCAGCCAAGTAACTAGCGGTACTGACTACGAGCAGTACTTC.

This sequence joins TRBV27 and TRBJ1-2, with D tentatively TRBD1 (6 bases). The CDR3 has 14 residues. V lost 3 bases to trimming and J lost 2 bases, with 10 bases between them. The V gene's germline CDR1 is MNHEY and CDR2 SMNVEV (reference sequence). The CDR3 region is CASSFQRGNYGYTF. In DNA form, the CDR3 reads TGTGCCAGCAGTTTTCAAAGGGGGAACTATGGCTACACCTTC.

This chain joins TRBV7-8 and TRBJ1-3, with unresolved D. This CDR3 has 17 residues. V was cut by 2 bases and J by 0 bases, with 14 bases left in between. Germline CDR1 SGHVS, CDR2 FQNEAQ. CDR3 protein: CASSLQSAMSSGNTIYF. The CDR3 coding sequence is TGTGCCAGCAGCTTACAGTCCGCCATGAGCTCTGGAAACACCATATATTTT.

This rearrangement joins TRBV11-2 to TRBJ2-3; TRBD1 is a possible D gene (6 bases). The V end lost 7 bases, the J end lost 1 base, and 18 bases lay between the germline ends. Germline V CDR1 and CDR2: SGHAT, FQNNGV. This CDR3 is built from 16 residues. The CDR3 DNA reads as TGTGCCAGCACCAAAACCAGGGGTGGGGGCACAGATACGCAGTATTTT. It translates to CASTKTRGGGTDTQYF. Full variable domain (outside the CDR3, taken from reference TRBV11-2 and TRBJ2-3): EAGVAQSPRYKIIEKRQSVAFWCNPISGHATLYWYQQILGQGPKLLIQFQNNGVVDDSQLPKDRFSAERLKGVDSTLKIQPAKLEDSAVYLCASTKTRGGGTDTQYFGPGTRLTVL.

V and J are TRBV29-1 and TRBJ1-2, with D perhaps matching TRBD1 (5 bases). The CDR3 is 11 amino acids. Germline-derived CDR1 and CDR2 are SQVTM and ANQGSEA. Trimming stripped 6 bases from V and 8 bases from J, with 13 bases between. The CDR3 region has the DNA TGCAGCGTGAATACAGGAACGGGCTACACCTTC. Amino acid sequence: CSVNTGTGYTF.

The CDR3 DNA is TGTGCCAGCAGCTACTCGATGGGACTAGCGGGCAGGAATGAGCAGTTCTTC. Translating gives CASSYSMGLAGRNEQFF. The V gene is TRBV5-5, the J gene TRBJ2-1, with 12 bases matching TRBD2. Trimming at V came to 3 bases and at J to 7 bases, leaving 11 bases not matched to a gene. The CDR3 extends over 17 amino acids. Germline V gene data show CDR1 as SGHKS and CDR2 as YYEKEE (reference sequence).

The chain is built from TRBV4-2 and TRBJ2-5; unclear D gene. This CDR3 comprises 15 residues. The V end lost 0 bases, the J end lost 4 bases, and 12 bases lay between the germline ends. Germline-derived CDR1 and CDR2 are LGHNA and YNFKEQ. The CDR3 spells CASSQDPNGRETQYF. The CDR3 coding sequence is TGTGCCAGCAGCCAAGATCCGAACGGCCGAGAGACCCAGTACTTC.